This TCR beta chain stems from a study of blood T cell repertoires in COVID-19. Across the study: Donors in the United States, Italy and Spain gave samples during acute or convalescent COVID-19. The analysed material was cDNA or gDNA that came from T cells, B-cell-depleted T cells, or PBMCs.

The junction had 14 bases not matched to a gene; V was cut back by 8 bases and J by 3 bases. The CDR3 is 17 residues long. Germline V gives CDR1 KGHDR, CDR2 SFDVKD. Only in-frame clones appear in the TCRdb table, and some are missing; sequencing was by immunoSEQ multiplex PCR. Of a few hundred thousand clones in the sample, 80% to 95% were seen once. The age range of participants was 18 to 89 years, with residence in under 25 US areas. This TCR came from a woman between 40 and 55 years old who had been exposed to COVID-19. The J gene is TRBJ1-3, the V gene TRBV24-1; 8 nucleotides agree with TRBD1. Sequencing used PBMCs or T cells enriched from blood (not recorded which). The chain's CDR3 is CATTPYIRGHRGNTIYF. CDR3 DNA: TGTGCCACCACCCCCTACATCAGGGGGCATCGTGGAAACACCATATATTTT.